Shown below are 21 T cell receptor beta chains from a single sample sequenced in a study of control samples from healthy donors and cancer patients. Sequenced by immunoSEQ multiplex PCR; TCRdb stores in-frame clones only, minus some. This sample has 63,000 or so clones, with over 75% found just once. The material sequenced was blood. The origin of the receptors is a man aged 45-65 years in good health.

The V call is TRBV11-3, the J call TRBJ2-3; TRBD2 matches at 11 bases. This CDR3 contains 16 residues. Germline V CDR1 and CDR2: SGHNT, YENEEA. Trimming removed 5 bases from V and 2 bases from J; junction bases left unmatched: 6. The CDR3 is CASSQRLAGHTDTQYF. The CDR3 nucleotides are TGTGCCAGCAGCCAAAGACTAGCGGGACACACAGATACGCAGTATTTT.

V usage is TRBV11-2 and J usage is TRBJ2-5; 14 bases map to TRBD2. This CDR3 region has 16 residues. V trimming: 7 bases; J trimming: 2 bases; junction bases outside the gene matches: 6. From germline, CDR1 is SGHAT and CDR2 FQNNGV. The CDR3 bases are TGTGCCAGCAACCCGAGACTAGCGGGGGGGCAAGAGACCCAGTACTTC. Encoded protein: CASNPRLAGGQETQYF. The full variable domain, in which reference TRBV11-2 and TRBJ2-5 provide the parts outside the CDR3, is EAGVAQSPRYKIIEKRQSVAFWCNPISGHATLYWYQQILGQGPKLLIQFQNNGVVDDSQLPKDRFSAERLKGVDSTLKIQPAKLEDSAVYLCASNPRLAGGQETQYFGPGTRLLVL.

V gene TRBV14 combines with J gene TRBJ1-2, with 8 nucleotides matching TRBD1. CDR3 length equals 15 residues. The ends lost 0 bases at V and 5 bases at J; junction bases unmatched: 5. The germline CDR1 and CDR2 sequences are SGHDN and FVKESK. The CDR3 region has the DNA TGTGCCAGCAGCCAAGATATCACAGGGGGGTATGGCTACACCTTC. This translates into CASSQDITGGYGYTF. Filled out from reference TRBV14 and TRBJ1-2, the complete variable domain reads EAGVTQFPSHSVIEKGQTVTLRCDPISGHDNLYWYRRVMGKEIKFLLHFVKESKQDESGMPNNRFLAERTGGTYSTLKVQPAELEDSGVYFCASSQDITGGYGYTFGSGTRLTVV.

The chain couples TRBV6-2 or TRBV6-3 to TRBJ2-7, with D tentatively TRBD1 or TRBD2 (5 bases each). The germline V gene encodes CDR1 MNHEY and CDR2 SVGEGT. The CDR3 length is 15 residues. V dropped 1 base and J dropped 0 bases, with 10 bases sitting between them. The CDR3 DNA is TGTGCCAGCAGTTACTTGGGGGAGACCTCCTACGAGCAGTACTTC. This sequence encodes CASSYLGETSYEQYF.

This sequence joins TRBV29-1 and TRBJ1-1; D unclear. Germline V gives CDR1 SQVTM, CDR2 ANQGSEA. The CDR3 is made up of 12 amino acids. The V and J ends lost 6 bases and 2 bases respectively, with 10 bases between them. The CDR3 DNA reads TGCAGCGTAGCCCCGCTAAACACTGAAGCTTTCTTT. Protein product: CSVAPLNTEAFF.

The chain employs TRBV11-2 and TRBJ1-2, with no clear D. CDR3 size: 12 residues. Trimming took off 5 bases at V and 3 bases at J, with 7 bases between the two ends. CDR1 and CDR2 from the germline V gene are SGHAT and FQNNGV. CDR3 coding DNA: TGTGCCAGCAGCCCCTTAGACTATGGCTACACCTTC. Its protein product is CASSPLDYGYTF.

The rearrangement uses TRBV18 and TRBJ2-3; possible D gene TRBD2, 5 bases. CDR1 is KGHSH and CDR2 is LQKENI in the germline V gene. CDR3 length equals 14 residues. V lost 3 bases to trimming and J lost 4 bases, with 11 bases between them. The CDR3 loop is CASSPPGLADTQYF. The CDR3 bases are TGTGCCAGCTCACCGCCGGGGTTGGCAGATACGCAGTATTTT.

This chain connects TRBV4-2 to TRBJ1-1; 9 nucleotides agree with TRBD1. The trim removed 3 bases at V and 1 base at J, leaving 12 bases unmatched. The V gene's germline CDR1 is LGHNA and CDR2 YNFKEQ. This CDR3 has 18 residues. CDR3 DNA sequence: TGTGCCAGCAGCCAGGAGGGGACAGGGCCGCTTCCGAACACTGAAGCTTTCTTT. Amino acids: CASSQEGTGPLPNTEAFF.

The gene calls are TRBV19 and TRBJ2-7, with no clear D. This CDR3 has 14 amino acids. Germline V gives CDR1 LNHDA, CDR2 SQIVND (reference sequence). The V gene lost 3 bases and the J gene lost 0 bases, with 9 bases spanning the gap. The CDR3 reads CASSITRISYEQYF. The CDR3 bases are TGTGCCAGTAGTATCACCAGGATCTCCTACGAGCAGTACTTC.

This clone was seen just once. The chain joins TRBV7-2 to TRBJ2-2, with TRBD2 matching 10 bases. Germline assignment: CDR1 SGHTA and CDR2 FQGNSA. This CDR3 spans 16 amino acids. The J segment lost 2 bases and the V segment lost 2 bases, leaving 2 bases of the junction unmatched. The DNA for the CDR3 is TGTGCCAGCAGCTTACTAGCGGGGGTTAACACCGGGGAGCTGTTTTTT. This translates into CASSLLAGVNTGELFF.

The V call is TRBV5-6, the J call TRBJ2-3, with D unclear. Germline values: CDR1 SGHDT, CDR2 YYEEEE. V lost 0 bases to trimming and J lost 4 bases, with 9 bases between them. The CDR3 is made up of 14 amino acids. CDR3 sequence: CASSLDLGPDTQYF. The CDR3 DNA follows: TGTGCCAGCAGCTTGGATTTAGGGCCAGATACGCAGTATTTT.

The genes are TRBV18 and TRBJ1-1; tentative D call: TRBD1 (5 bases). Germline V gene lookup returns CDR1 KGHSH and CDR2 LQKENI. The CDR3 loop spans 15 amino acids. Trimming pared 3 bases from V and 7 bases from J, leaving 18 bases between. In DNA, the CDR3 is TGTGCCAGCTCACCCCTACCGGGGGGTGACGGTGAAGCTTTCTTT. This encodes CASSPLPGGDGEAFF. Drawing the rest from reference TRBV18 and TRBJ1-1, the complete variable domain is NAGVMQNPRHLVRRRGQEARLRCSPMKGHSHVYWYRQLPEEGLKFMVYLQKENIIDESGMPKERFSAEFPKEGPSILRIQQVVRGDSAAYFCASSPLPGGDGEAFFGQGTRLTVV.

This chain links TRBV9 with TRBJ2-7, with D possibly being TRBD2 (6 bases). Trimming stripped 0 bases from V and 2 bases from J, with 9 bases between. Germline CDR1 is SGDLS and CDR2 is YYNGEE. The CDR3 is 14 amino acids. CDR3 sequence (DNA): TGTGCCAGCAGCGTAGTAGCGGAGGCCTACGAGCAGTACTTC. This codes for CASSVVAEAYEQYF.

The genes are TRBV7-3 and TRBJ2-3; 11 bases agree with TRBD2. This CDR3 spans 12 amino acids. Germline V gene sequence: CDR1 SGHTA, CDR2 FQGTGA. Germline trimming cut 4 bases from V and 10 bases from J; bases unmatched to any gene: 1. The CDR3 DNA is TGTGCCAGCAGCTCACTAGCGGGAGCGCAGTATTTT. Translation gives CASSSLAGAQYF.

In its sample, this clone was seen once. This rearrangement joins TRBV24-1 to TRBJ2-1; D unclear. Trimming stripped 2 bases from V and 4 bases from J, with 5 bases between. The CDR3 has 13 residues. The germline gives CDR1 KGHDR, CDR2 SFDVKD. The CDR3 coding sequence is TGTGCCACCAGTGATTCTGTGTACAATGAGCAGTTCTTC. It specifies CATSDSVYNEQFF.

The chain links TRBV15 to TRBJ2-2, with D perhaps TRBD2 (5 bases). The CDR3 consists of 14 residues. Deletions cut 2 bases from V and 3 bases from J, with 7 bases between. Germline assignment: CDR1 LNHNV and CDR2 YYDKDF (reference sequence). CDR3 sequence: CATSRLADTGELFF. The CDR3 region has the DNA TGTGCCACCAGCAGACTAGCTGACACCGGGGAGCTGTTTTTT.

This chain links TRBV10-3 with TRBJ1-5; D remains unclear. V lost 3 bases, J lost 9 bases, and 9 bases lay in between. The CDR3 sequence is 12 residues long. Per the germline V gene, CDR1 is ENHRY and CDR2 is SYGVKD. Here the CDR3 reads CAISDLPGPQHF. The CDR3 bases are TGTGCCATCAGTGATTTACCCGGGCCCCAGCATTTT.

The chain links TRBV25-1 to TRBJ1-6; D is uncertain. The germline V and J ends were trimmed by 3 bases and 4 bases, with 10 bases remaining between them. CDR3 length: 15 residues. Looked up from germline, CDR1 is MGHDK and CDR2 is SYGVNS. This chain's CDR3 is CASSERSLYNSPLHF. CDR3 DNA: TGTGCCAGCAGTGAGAGGAGCCTTTATAATTCACCCCTCCACTTT.

CDR3 region: CASSRTIQETQYF. The CDR3 DNA is TGTGCCAGCAGCAGGACGATCCAAGAGACCCAGTACTTC. The chain carries TRBV7-2 and TRBJ2-5; no clear D gene. From germline, CDR1 is SGHTA and CDR2 FQGNSA. V lost 5 bases and J 1 base, leaving 8 bases between the germline ends. The CDR3 length is 13 residues.

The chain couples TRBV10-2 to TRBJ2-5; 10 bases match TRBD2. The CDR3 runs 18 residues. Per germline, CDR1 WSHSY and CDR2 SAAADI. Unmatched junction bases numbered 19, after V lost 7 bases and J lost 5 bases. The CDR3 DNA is TGCGCCAGCACCAGTGAGGCCTGGGCTAGCGGGGGTCGGGAGACCCAGTACTTC. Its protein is CASTSEAWASGGRETQYF.

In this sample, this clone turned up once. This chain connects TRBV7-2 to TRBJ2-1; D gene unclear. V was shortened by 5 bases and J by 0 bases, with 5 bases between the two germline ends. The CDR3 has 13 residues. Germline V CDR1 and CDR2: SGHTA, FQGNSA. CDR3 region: CASSASSYNEQFF. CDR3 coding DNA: TGTGCCAGCAGCGCAAGCTCCTACAATGAGCAGTTCTTC. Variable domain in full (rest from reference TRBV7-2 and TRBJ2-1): GAGVSQSPSNKVTEKGKDVELRCDPISGHTALYWYRQSLGQGLEFLIYFQGNSAPDKSGLPSDRFSAERTGGSVSTLTIQRTQQEDSAVYLCASSASSYNEQFFGPGTRLTVL.